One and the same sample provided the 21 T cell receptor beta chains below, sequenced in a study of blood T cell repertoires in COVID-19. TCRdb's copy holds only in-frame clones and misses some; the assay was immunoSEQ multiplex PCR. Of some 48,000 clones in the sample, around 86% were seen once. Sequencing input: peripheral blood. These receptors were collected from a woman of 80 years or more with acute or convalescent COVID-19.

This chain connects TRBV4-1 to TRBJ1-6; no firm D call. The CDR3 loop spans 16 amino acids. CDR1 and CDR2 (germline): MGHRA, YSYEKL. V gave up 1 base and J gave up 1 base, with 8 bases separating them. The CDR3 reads CASSQGEGSYNSPLHF. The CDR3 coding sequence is TGCGCCAGCAGCCAAGGGGAGGGTTCCTATAATTCACCCCTCCACTTT.

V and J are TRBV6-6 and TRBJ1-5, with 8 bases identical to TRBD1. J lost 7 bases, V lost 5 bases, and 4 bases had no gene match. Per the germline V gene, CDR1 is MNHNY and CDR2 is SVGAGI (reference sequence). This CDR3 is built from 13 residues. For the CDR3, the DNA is TGTGCCAGCAGTACAGGGGGGAGCCAGCCCCAGCATTTT. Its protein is CASSTGGSQPQHF.

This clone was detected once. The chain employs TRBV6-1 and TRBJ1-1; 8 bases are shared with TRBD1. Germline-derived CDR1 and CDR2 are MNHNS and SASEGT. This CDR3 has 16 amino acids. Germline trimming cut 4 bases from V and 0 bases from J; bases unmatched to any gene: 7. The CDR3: CASSVAGGLMNTEAFF. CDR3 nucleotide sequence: TGTGCCAGCAGTGTGGCAGGGGGCCTTATGAACACTGAAGCTTTCTTT.

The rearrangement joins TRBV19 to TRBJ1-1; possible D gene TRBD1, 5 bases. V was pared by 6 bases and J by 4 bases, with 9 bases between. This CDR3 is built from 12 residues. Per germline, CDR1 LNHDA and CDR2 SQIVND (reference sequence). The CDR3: CASRDMGTEAFF. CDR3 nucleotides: TGTGCCAGTAGGGACATGGGCACTGAAGCTTTCTTT.

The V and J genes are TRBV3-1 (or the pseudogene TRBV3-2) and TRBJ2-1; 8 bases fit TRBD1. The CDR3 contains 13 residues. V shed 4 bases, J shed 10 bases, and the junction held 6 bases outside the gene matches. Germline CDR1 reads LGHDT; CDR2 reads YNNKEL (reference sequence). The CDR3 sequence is CASSRGQVLEQFF. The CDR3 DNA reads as TGTGCCAGCAGCCGGGGACAGGTCCTGGAGCAGTTCTTC.

CDR3 bases: TGTGCCAGCAGCCCCCGGGTCAACGGAAACACCGGGGAGCTGTTTTTT. Amino acid sequence: CASSPRVNGNTGELFF. The chain has TRBV9 and TRBJ2-2; D uncertain. Germline V gene sequence: CDR1 SGDLS, CDR2 YYNGEE. V was clipped by 4 bases and J by 2 bases, with 15 bases between them. The CDR3 has 16 amino acids.

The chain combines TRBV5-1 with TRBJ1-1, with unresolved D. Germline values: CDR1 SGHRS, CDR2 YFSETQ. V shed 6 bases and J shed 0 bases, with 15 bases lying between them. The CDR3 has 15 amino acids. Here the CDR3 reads CASTPQAGMNTEAFF. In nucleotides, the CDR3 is TGCGCCAGCACCCCCCAAGCCGGGATGAACACTGAAGCTTTCTTT.

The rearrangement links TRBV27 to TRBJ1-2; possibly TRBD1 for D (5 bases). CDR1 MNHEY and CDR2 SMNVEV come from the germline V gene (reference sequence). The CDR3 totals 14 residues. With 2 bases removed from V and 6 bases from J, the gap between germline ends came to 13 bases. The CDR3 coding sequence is TGTGCCAGCAGTTTAGTAGGGGAGGATCATGGCTACACCTTC. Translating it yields CASSLVGEDHGYTF.

The CDR3 bases are TGTGCCAGCAGCCCCCGGACAGGAAACACCATATATTTT. Translating gives CASSPRTGNTIYF. The V call is TRBV3-1 (or the pseudogene TRBV3-2), the J call TRBJ1-3, with a tentative D call TRBD1 (5 bases). The CDR3 sequence is 13 residues long. Germline loops: CDR1 LGHDT, CDR2 YNNKEL (reference sequence). With 4 bases removed from V and 4 bases from J, the gap between germline ends came to 8 bases.

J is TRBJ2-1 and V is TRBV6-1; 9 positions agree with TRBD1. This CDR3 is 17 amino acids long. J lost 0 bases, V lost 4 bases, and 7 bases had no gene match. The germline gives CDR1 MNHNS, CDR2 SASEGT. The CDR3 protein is CASSGQGVESSYNEQFF. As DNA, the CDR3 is TGTGCCAGCAGTGGACAGGGGGTAGAGAGCTCCTACAATGAGCAGTTCTTC.

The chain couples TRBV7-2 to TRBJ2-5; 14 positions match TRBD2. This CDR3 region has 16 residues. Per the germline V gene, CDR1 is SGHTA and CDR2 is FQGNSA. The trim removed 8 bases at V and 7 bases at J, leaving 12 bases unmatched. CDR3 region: CASAGRLAGGPGTQYF. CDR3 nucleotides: TGTGCCAGCGCCGGACGACTAGCGGGGGGGCCTGGGACCCAGTACTTC.

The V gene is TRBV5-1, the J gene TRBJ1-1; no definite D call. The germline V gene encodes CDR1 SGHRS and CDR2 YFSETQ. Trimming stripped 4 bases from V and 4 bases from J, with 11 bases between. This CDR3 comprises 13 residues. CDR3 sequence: CASSRGGVTEAFF. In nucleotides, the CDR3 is TGCGCCAGCAGCCGAGGCGGGGTCACTGAAGCTTTCTTT.

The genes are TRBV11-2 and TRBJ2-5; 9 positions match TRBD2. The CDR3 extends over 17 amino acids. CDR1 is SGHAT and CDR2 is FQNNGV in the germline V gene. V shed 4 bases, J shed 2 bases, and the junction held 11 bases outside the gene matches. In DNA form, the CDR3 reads TGTGCCAGCAGCTCTGGCGGATTAGCGGGGGCTCAAGAGACCCAGTACTTC. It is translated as CASSSGGLAGAQETQYF.

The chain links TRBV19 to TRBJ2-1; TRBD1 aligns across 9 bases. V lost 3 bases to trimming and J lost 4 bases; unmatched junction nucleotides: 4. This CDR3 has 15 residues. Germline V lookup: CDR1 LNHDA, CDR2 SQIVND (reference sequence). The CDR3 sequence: CASSIGTGSYNEQFF. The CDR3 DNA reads TGTGCCAGTAGTATCGGGACAGGGTCATACAATGAGCAGTTCTTC. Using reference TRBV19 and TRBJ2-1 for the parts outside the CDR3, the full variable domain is DGGITQSPKYLFRKEGQNVTLSCEQNLNHDAMYWYRQDPGQGLRLIYYSQIVNDFQKGDIAEGYSVSREKKESFPLTVTSAQKNPTAFYLCASSIGTGSYNEQFFGPGTRLTVL.

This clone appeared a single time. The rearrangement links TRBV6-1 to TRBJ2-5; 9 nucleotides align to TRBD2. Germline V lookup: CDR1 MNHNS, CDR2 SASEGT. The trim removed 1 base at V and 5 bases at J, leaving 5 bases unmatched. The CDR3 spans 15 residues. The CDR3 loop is CASSEGIAGDETQYF. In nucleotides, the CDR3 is TGTGCCAGCAGTGAAGGGATAGCGGGGGATGAGACCCAGTACTTC.

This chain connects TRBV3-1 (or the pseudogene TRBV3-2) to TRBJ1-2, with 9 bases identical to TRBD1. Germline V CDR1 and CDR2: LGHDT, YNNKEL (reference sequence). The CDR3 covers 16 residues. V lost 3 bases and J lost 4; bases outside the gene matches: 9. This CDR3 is CASSQGYRGQGYGYTF. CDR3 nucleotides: TGTGCCAGCAGCCAGGGGTACAGGGGGCAAGGCTATGGCTACACCTTC.

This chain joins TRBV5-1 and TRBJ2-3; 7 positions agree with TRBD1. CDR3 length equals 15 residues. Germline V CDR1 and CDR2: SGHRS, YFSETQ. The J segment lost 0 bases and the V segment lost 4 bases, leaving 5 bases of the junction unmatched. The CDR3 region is CASSLNRGSTDTQYF. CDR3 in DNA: TGCGCCAGCAGCCTCAACAGGGGTAGCACAGATACGCAGTATTTT. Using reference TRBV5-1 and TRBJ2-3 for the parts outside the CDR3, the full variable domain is KAGVTQTPRYLIKTRGQQVTLSCSPISGHRSVSWYQQTPGQGLQFLFEYFSETQRNKGNFPGRFSGRQFSNSRSEMNVSTLELGDSALYLCASSLNRGSTDTQYFGPGTRLTVL.

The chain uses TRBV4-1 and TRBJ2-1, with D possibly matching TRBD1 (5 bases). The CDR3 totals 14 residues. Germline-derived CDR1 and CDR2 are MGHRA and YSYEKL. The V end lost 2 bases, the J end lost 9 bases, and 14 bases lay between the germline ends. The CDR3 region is CASSQSPGPSEQFF. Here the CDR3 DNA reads TGCGCCAGCAGCCAATCCCCAGGGCCTAGTGAGCAGTTCTTC.

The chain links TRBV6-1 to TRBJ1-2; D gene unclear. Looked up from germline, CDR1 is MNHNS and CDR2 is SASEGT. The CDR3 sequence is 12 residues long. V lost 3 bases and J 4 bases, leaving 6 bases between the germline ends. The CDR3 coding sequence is TGTGCCAGCAGTGACGGAGGCTATGGCTACACCTTC. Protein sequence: CASSDGGYGYTF.

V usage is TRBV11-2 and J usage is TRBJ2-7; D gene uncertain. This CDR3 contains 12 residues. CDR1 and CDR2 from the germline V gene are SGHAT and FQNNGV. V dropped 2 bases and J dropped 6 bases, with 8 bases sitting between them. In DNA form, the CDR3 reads TGTGCCAGCAGCTTAAGCCGTCTCGAGCAGTACTTC. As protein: CASSLSRLEQYF.

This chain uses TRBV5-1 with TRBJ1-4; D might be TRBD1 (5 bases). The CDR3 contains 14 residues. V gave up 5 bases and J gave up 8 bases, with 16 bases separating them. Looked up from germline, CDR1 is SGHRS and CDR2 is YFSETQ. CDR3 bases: TGCGCCAGCAGTCACCCCTCGGGGGAAGAAAAACTGTTTTTT. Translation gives CASSHPSGEEKLFF.